This TCR beta chain comes out of a study of CD8 T cells in ankylosing spondylitis. Findings of the study overall: Peripheral blood held disease-linked clones only at relatively low frequency, and these were CD8+. Earlier studies detected some motif variants in reactive arthritis synovial fluid and blood.

This clonotype has only a few counts. Its antigen remains unidentified. Libraries for TCR beta were made by quantitative 5'-RACE with molecular barcodes. TCRdb re-called the 5' RACE reads through MiXCR, storing one row per CDR3 protein. The sample lists under 200,000 distinct CDR3 sequences; approximately 12% were seen once. The length of the CDR3 is 14 residues. The V segment lost 0 bases and the J segment 8 bases; nucleotides outside the gene matches: 5. Germline V lookup: CDR1 SGHRS, CDR2 YFSETQ. The chain employs TRBV5-1 and TRBJ2-1; 7 nucleotides line up with TRBD1. The TCR sequence derives from a female donor with ankylosing spondylitis or in good health (not recorded which). What was sequenced was blood, either unsorted or a sorted T cell fraction (not recorded which). The CDR3, as DNA: TGCGCCAGCAGCTTGGGACAGGGAAGGGATGAGCAGTTCTTC. Amino acids: CASSLGQGRDEQFF.